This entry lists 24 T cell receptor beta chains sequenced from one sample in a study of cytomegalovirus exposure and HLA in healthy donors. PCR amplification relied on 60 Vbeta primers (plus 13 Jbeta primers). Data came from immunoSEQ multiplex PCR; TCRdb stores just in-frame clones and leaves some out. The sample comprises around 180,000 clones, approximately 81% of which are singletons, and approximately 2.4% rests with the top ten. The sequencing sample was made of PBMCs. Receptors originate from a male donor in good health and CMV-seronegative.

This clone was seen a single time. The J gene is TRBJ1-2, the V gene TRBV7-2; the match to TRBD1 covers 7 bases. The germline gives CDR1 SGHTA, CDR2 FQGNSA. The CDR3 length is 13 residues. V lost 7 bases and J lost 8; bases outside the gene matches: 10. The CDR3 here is CASNRQGEMGYTF. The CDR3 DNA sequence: TGTGCCAGCAACCGACAGGGCGAGATGGGCTACACCTTC.

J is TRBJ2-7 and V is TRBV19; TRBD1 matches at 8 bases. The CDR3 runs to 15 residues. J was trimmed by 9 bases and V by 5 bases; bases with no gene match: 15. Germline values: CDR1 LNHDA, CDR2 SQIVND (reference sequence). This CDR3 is CASSVAGTGGSGQYF. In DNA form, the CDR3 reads TGTGCCAGTAGTGTCGCCGGGACAGGAGGCTCTGGGCAGTACTTC. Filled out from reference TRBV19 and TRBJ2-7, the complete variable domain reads DGGITQSPKYLFRKEGQNVTLSCEQNLNHDAMYWYRQDPGQGLRLIYYSQIVNDFQKGDIAEGYSVSREKKESFPLTVTSAQKNPTAFYLCASSVAGTGGSGQYFGPGTRLTVT.

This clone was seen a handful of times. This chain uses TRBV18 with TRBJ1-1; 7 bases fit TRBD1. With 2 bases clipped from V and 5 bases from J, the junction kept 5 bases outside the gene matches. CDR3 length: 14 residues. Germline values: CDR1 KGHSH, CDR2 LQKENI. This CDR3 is CASSPETGPTEAFF. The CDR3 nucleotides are TGTGCCAGCTCACCAGAGACAGGGCCGACTGAAGCTTTCTTT. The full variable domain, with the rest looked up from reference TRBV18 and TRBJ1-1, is NAGVMQNPRHLVRRRGQEARLRCSPMKGHSHVYWYRQLPEEGLKFMVYLQKENIIDESGMPKERFSAEFPKEGPSILRIQQVVRGDSAAYFCASSPETGPTEAFFGQGTRLTVV.

CDR3 sequence: CASSRAGTVYGYTF. CDR3 nucleotide sequence: TGTGCCAGCAGCCGCGCCGGGACAGTCTATGGCTACACCTTC. The chain is built from TRBV28 and TRBJ1-2, with 7 positions matching TRBD1. Per the germline V gene, CDR1 is MDHEN and CDR2 is SYDVKM. V dropped 6 bases and J dropped 4; count of bases not matched to a gene: 8. The CDR3 has 14 amino acids.

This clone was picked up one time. The CDR3 DNA follows: TGTGCCAGCAGCTTGGGCAGGGACTATGGCTACACCTTC. Translated: CASSLGRDYGYTF. The V call is TRBV5-6, the J call TRBJ1-2, with TRBD1 as a possible D gene (5 bases). The CDR3 covers 13 residues. Deletions cut 0 bases from V and 3 bases from J, with 6 bases between. Germline CDR1 is SGHDT and CDR2 is YYEEEE.

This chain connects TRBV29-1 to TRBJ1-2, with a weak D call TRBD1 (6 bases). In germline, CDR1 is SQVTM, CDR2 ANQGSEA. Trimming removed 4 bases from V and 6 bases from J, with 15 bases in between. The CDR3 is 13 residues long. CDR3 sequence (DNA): TGCAGCGTTGGGGGAAGGGGGTGGGATGGCTACACCTTC. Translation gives CSVGGRGWDGYTF.

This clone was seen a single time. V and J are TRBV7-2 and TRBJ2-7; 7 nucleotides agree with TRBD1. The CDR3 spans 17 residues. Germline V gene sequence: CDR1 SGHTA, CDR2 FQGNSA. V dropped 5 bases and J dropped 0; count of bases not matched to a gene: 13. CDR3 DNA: TGTGCCAGCAGCGCCCTCAGGGGGACGATTGGCTCCTACGAGCAGTACTTC. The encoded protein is CASSALRGTIGSYEQYF.

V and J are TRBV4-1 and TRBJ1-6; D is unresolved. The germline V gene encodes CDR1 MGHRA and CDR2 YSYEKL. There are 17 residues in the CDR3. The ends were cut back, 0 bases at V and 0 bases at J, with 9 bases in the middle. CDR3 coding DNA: TGCGCCAGCAGCCAAGATTTAGCGTTCTCCTATAATTCACCCCTCCACTTT. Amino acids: CASSQDLAFSYNSPLHF.

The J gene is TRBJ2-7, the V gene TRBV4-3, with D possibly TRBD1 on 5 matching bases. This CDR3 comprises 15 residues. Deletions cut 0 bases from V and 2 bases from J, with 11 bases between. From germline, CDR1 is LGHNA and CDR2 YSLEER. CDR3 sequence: CASSQDIRVPYEQYF. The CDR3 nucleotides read TGCGCCAGCAGCCAAGATATCAGGGTACCCTACGAGCAGTACTTC.

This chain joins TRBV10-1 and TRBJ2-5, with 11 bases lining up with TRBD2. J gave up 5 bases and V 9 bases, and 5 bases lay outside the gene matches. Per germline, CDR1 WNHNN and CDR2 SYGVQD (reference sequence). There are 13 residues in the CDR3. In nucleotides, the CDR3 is TGCGCCAGGACTAGCGGGGTCCCGGAGACCCAGTACTTC. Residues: CARTSGVPETQYF.

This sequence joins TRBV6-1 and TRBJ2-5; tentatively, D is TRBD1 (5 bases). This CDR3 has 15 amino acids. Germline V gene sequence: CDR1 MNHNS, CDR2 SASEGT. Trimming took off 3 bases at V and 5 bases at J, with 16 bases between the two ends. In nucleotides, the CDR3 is TGTGCCAGCAGTGATGGGGCCAGGATAGGCGAGACCCAGTACTTC. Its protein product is CASSDGARIGETQYF.

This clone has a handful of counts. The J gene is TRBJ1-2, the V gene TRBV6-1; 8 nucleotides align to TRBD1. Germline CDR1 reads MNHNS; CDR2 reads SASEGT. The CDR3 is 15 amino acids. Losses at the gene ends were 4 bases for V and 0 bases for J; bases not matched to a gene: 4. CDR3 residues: CASSGPGQANYGYTF. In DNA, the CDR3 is TGTGCCAGCAGTGGTCCGGGACAGGCTAACTATGGCTACACCTTC.

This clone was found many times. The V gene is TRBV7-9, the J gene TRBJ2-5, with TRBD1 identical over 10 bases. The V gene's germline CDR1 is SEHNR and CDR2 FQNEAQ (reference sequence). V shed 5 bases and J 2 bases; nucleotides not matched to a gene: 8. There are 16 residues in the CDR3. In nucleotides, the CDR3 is TGTGCCAGCAGCCCGTATCCGGGACAGGGGCAAGAGACCCAGTACTTC. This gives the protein CASSPYPGQGQETQYF.

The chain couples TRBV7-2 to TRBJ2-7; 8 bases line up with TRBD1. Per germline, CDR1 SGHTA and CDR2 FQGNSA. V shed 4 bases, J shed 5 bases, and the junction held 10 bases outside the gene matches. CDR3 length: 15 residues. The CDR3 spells CASSSRQGKIDEQYF. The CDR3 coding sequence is TGTGCCAGCAGCTCGCGACAGGGGAAAATTGACGAGCAGTACTTC. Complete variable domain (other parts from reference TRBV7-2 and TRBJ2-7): GAGVSQSPSNKVTEKGKDVELRCDPISGHTALYWYRQSLGQGLEFLIYFQGNSAPDKSGLPSDRFSAERTGGSVSTLTIQRTQQEDSAVYLCASSSRQGKIDEQYFGPGTRLTVT.

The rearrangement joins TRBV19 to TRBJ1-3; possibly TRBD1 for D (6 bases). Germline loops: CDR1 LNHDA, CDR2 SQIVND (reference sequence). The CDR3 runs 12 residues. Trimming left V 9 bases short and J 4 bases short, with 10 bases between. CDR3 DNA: TGTGCCAGCAGGGGTAGCGGAAACACCATATATTTT. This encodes CASRGSGNTIYF.

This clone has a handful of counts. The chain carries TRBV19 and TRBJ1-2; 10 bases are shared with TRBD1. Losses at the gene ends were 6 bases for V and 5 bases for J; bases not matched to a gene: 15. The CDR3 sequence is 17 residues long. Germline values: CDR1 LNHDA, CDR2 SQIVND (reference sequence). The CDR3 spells CASSPTPLTGGSYGYTF. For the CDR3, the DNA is TGTGCCAGTAGCCCAACGCCATTGACAGGGGGCTCGTATGGCTACACCTTC.

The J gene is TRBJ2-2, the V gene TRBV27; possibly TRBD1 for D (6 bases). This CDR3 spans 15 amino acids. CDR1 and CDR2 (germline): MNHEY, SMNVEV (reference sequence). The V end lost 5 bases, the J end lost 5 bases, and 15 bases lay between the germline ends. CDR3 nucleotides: TGTGCCAGCAGTGACCCCACAGGGATTACCGGGGAGCTGTTTTTT. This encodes CASSDPTGITGELFF.

CDR3 in amino acids: CASSISSASGSNTDTQYF. CDR3 sequence (DNA): TGTGCCAGTAGTATTAGTTCGGCTAGCGGGAGCAACACAGATACGCAGTATTTT. This chain connects TRBV19 to TRBJ2-3; 10 bases fit TRBD2. Germline CDR1 LNHDA, CDR2 SQIVND (reference sequence). CDR3 length: 18 amino acids. The V gene end was trimmed by 3 bases and the J gene end by 2 bases; junction bases not matched to a gene: 11.

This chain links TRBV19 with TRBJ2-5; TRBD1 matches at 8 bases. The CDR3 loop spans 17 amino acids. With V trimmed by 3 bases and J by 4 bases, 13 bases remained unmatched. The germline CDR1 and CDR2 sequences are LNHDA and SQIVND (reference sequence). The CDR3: CASSIGPGTGGGETQYF. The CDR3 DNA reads TGTGCCAGTAGTATCGGTCCCGGGACAGGAGGGGGAGAGACCCAGTACTTC.

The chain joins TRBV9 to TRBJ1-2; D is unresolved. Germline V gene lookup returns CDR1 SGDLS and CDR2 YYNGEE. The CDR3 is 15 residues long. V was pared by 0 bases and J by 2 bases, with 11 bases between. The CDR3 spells CASSVAPQTNYGYTF. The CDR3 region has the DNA TGTGCCAGCAGCGTAGCTCCACAGACAAACTATGGCTACACCTTC.

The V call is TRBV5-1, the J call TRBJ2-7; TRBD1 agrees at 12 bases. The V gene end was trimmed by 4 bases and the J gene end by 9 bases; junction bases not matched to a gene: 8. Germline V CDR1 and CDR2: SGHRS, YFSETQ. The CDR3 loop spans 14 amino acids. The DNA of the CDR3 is TGCGCCAGCAGCACCGAAGAGGGACAGGGGGCGCAGTACTTC. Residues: CASSTEEGQGAQYF.

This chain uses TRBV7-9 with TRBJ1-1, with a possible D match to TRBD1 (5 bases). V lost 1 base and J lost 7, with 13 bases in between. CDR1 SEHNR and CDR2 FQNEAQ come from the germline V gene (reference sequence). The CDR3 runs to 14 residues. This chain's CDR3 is CASSLGLGGIEAFF. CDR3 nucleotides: TGTGCCAGCAGCTTAGGGTTGGGGGGGATTGAAGCTTTCTTT.

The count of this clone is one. CDR3 DNA: TGTGCCAGCAGCTTGATGATAGCGGGGGGCGGCGAGACCCAGTACTTC. The encoded protein is CASSLMIAGGGETQYF. V is TRBV5-5 and J is TRBJ2-5; TRBD2 matches at 10 bases. This CDR3 has 16 residues. CDR1 is SGHKS and CDR2 is YYEKEE in the germline V gene (reference sequence). V lost 1 base, J lost 5 bases, and 8 bases stayed unmatched. The full variable domain, completed using reference TRBV5-5 and TRBJ2-5, is DAGVTQSPTHLIKTRGQQVTLRCSPISGHKSVSWYQQVLGQGPQFIFQYYEKEERGRGNFPDRFSARQFPNYSSELNVNALLLGDSALYLCASSLMIAGGGETQYFGPGTRLLVL.

CDR3 DNA sequence: TGTGCCAGCAGTGAATTAGCTGACCAGGGGACCCAGTACTTC. This sequence encodes CASSELADQGTQYF. The gene calls are TRBV6-1 and TRBJ2-5; maybe TRBD1 (5 bases). Germline CDR1 is MNHNS and CDR2 is SASEGT. V gave up 2 bases and J gave up 7 bases, with 14 bases separating them. The CDR3 runs 14 residues.